The rows below give T cell receptor beta chains drawn from one sample of a study of blood T cell repertoires in COVID-19. The method was immunoSEQ multiplex PCR; TCRdb's version includes in-frame clones alone and lacks a portion of them. Among tens of thousands of clones listed, roughly four fifths were seen once. The sample was peripheral blood. Every receptor here comes from a human donor in a cohort sampled during active COVID-19. The CDR3 runs from the conserved cysteine through the conserved F or W. Fields, in order: CDR3 length, V gene, J gene, clone size, D gene, CDR3 DNA, CDR3 protein. D genes are given only for firm matches. Clone size appears in some rows only: once, few, many, or a class for an expanded clone.

cdr3_length: 14
v_call: TRBV5-6
j_call: TRBJ2-7
clone_size: NA
d_call: NA
cdr3_nt: TGTGCCAGCAGCTATCGGACTCCGTTCTACGAGCAGTACTTC
cdr3_aa: CASSYRTPFYEQYF

cdr3_length: 13
v_call: TRBV18
j_call: TRBJ1-4
clone_size: once
d_call: NA
cdr3_nt: TGTGCCAGCTCACCGGTCCGGGTTGAAAAACTGTTTTTT
cdr3_aa: CASSPVRVEKLFF

cdr3_length: 13
v_call: TRBV29-1
j_call: TRBJ1-2
clone_size: NA
d_call: TRBD1
cdr3_nt: TGCAGCGTGGAGAGACAGGGGGATGTTGGCTACACCTTC
cdr3_aa: CSVERQGDVGYTF

cdr3_length: 14
v_call: TRBV9
j_call: TRBJ1-1
clone_size: NA
d_call: TRBD1
cdr3_nt: TGTGCCAGCAGCGTCCGGACAGGGAACACTGAAGCTTTCTTT
cdr3_aa: CASSVRTGNTEAFF

cdr3_length: 14
v_call: TRBV6-5
j_call: TRBJ1-5
clone_size: NA
d_call: NA
cdr3_nt: TGTGCCAGCAGTCCCCAGGTCACCAATCAGCCCCAGCATTTT
cdr3_aa: CASSPQVTNQPQHF

cdr3_length: 15
v_call: TRBV6-5
j_call: TRBJ1-1
clone_size: NA
d_call: NA
cdr3_nt: TGTGCCAGCAGTAAGCCGGGACTAGGGGACACTGAAGCTTTCTTT
cdr3_aa: CASSKPGLGDTEAFF

cdr3_length: 12
v_call: TRBV5-1
j_call: TRBJ2-3
clone_size: NA
d_call: NA
cdr3_nt: TGCGCCAGCAGCTTTATGACAGATACGCAGTATTTT
cdr3_aa: CASSFMTDTQYF

cdr3_length: 14
v_call: TRBV9
j_call: TRBJ2-5
clone_size: once
d_call: TRBD1
cdr3_nt: TGTGCCAGCGCCCCGACAGGGGATCAAGAGACCCAGTACTTC
cdr3_aa: CASAPTGDQETQYF

cdr3_length: 14
v_call: TRBV2
j_call: TRBJ1-6
clone_size: NA
d_call: NA
cdr3_nt: TGTGCCAGCAGAGAACCCCAGTCGAATTCACCCCTCCACTTT
cdr3_aa: CASREPQSNSPLHF

cdr3_length: 17
v_call: TRBV19
j_call: TRBJ1-3
clone_size: NA
d_call: NA
cdr3_nt: TGTGCCAGTAGTCCCCGATTCGGACACTTCTCTGGAAACACCATATATTTT
cdr3_aa: CASSPRFGHFSGNTIYF

cdr3_length: 14
v_call: TRBV19
j_call: TRBJ2-5
clone_size: NA
d_call: TRBD2
cdr3_nt: TGTGCCAGTACCCAAGAGACTAGCTGGGAGACCCAGTACTTC
cdr3_aa: CASTQETSWETQYF

cdr3_length: 13
v_call: TRBV30
j_call: TRBJ1-2
clone_size: NA
d_call: NA
cdr3_nt: TGTGCCTGGGGTCGGACAGCGAACTATGGCTACACCTTC
cdr3_aa: CAWGRTANYGYTF

cdr3_length: 16
v_call: TRBV6-2/TRBV6-3
j_call: TRBJ2-1
clone_size: NA
d_call: NA
cdr3_nt: TGTGCCAGCAGCTACTTCCGCCGTAGAATTTACAATGAGCAGTTCTTC
cdr3_aa: CASSYFRRRIYNEQFF

cdr3_length: 14
v_call: TRBV19
j_call: TRBJ2-7
clone_size: NA
d_call: NA
cdr3_nt: TGTGCCAGTAGTACAGGGTTAGGTTCCTACGAGCAGTACTTC
cdr3_aa: CASSTGLGSYEQYF

cdr3_length: 13
v_call: TRBV2
j_call: TRBJ1-3
clone_size: NA
d_call: NA
cdr3_nt: TGTGCCGCCAGCGTGGGACTTGGAAACACCATATATTTT
cdr3_aa: CAASVGLGNTIYF

cdr3_length: 17
v_call: TRBV11-3
j_call: TRBJ2-3
clone_size: NA
d_call: TRBD2
cdr3_nt: TGTGCCAGCAGCACGACTAGCGGGGTGGGCCACACAGATACGCAGTATTTT
cdr3_aa: CASSTTSGVGHTDTQYF